Detailed here is one T cell receptor (beta chain). The data belong to a study of blood T cell repertoires in COVID-19. Using immunoSEQ multiplex PCR, the repertoire was profiled, and TCRdb retains in-frame clones only, with some absent. The sample has 200,000 to 250,000 clones, less than 90% seen once. Participant age was roughly 18 to 89 years, and participants resided in around 24 US areas. The V gene's germline CDR1 is SGHNT and CDR2 YENEEA. Trimming pared 2 bases from V and 4 bases from J, leaving 6 bases between. This CDR3 is 13 amino acids long. The TCR comes from a woman under 40 who had recovered from COVID-19. The V call is TRBV11-3, the J call TRBJ2-1; D gene uncertain. Sequenced: PBMCs or T cells enriched from blood (not recorded which). CDR3 in amino acids: CASSLNLYNEQFF. In DNA form, the CDR3 reads TGTGCCAGCAGCTTAAACTTGTACAATGAGCAGTTCTTC.